Sequencing of this T cell receptor (beta chain) was carried out in a study of patients and donors after allogeneic stem cell transplantation. The CDR3 sequence is 17 residues long. CDR1 is SGHDT, CDR2 YYEEEE, per germline. The V end was cut by 4 bases, the J end by 0 bases, with 18 bases between. TCRdb itself ran the RT-PCR reads through MiXCR, one entry per CDR3 protein. Among approximately 200,000 distinct CDR3 sequences, less than 45% were seen once, and the ten largest hold less than 40%. This clonotype occurred a few times. The TCR originated in a human donor who was either an allogeneic HSCT recipient or a stem cell or donor lymphocyte infusion donor (not recorded which). It is not recorded whose cells these are; they may come from a transplant donor. Specimen: blood, either unsorted or a sorted T cell fraction (not recorded which). The chain is built from TRBV5-6 and TRBJ2-3; no reliable D call. CDR3 nucleotides: TGTGCCAGCAGCCGGGCGCTCCGAGGCTCTAGCACAGATACGCAGTATTTT. It codes for CASSRALRGSSTDTQYF.